This is a list of T cell receptor beta chains from one sample in a study of T cell repertoires in cytomegalovirus infection. Their target antigens are unknown. TCRdb ran MiXCR on the reads and lists one entry per CDR3 protein. This sample has 830,000 or so distinct CDR3 sequences, with approximately 32% found just once. Sequenced here: cultured CD8+ T cells from PBMCs, sampled from culture after CMV antigen stimulation. The receptors here all came from a human donor in good health (CMV status not recorded). Some clones in this sample may be carry-over from other donors' samples. Each CDR3 is given with its conserved first and last residue. D genes are given only for firm matches. Expanded clones get a size class; other rows say once, few or many, or leave the size out.

cdr3_nt | cdr3_aa | clone_size | d_call | j_call | v_call
TGTGCCAGCAGTTCCTCCGGGACAGGGGTTGAAAAACTGTTTTTT | CASSSSGTGVEKLFF | few | TRBD1 | TRBJ1-4 | TRBV12-3/TRBV12-4
TGCGCCAGCAGCCACCCGGACAGGGGCAATCAGCCCCAGCATTTT | CASSHPDRGNQPQHF | - | TRBD1 | TRBJ1-5 | TRBV4-1
TGTGCCAGCGGGGCAGGAGGGACTAGCGGGGTTCCCGGATCTTACGAGCAGTACTTC | CASGAGGTSGVPGSYEQYF | - | TRBD2 | TRBJ2-7 | TRBV2
TGTGCCAGCAGGCGCGGGACAGGGGACACCGTCCCGGCGGCCGGGGAGCTGTTTTTT | CASRRGTGDTVPAAGELFF | - | TRBD1 | TRBJ2-2 | TRBV6-2/TRBV6-3
TGTGCCACCAGCGGCGGACGGACGACCTACGAGCAGTACTTC | CATSGGRTTYEQYF | - | - | TRBJ2-7 | TRBV15
TGTGCCAGCAGCTTAGAGGGACAGTTCGGCGAGCAGTACTTC | CASSLEGQFGEQYF | few | TRBD1 | TRBJ2-7 | TRBV7-9
TGTGTCACCAGCAGAGATCAAGGACTAGCGGGGGGGACGAACACCGGGGAGCTGTTTTTT | CVTSRDQGLAGGTNTGELFF | - | TRBD2 | TRBJ2-2 | TRBV15
TGCGCCAGCAGCCAAGTTGCGACAGGGAGAAATCAGCCCCAGCATTTT | CASSQVATGRNQPQHF | few | TRBD1 | TRBJ1-5 | TRBV4-1
TGTGCCAGCAGCTTAGGACAGGGCGGCGGGGAGCTGTTTTTT | CASSLGQGGGELFF | - | TRBD1 | TRBJ2-2 | TRBV11-2
TGCGCCAGCAGCACAGACAGGTCGGGGATGATCTATGGCTACACCTTC | CASSTDRSGMIYGYTF | - | - | TRBJ1-2 | TRBV5-1
TGTGCCAGTGAGGGAAACACCATATATTTT | CASEGNTIYF | few | - | TRBJ1-3 | TRBV19
TGCAGTGCTAGAGATTCGACGCTGGACAGGACTAGCACAGATACGCAGTATTTT | CSARDSTLDRTSTDTQYF | - | TRBD1 | TRBJ2-3 | TRBV20-1
TGTGCCAGCAGTCGCGACAGCCCTGAAGCTTTCTTT | CASSRDSPEAFF | - | - | TRBJ1-1 | TRBV12-3/TRBV12-4
TGTGCCAGTAGGGGCTCGGTCGGTCAGCCCCAGCATTTT | CASRGSVGQPQHF | - | - | TRBJ1-5 | TRBV19
TGTGCCAGCAGGCGACAGGGGTACCAAGAGACCCAGTACTTC | CASRRQGYQETQYF | few | TRBD1 | TRBJ2-5 | TRBV7-9
TGTGCCAGCAGCCAAGGCCCCCTCCTGACTTTC | CASSQGPLLTF | - | - | TRBJ2-6 | TRBV14
TGTGCCAGTACCCTGACAGGGGGCGCGACTGAAGCTTTCTTT | CASTLTGGATEAFF | - | TRBD1 | TRBJ1-1 | TRBV19
TGTGCCAGCAGCCCGGCAGGGGAATTGAACACTGAAGCTTTCTTT | CASSPAGELNTEAFF | few | - | TRBJ1-1 | TRBV5-4
TGTGCCACCGGGAGGGACACAGATACGCAGTATTTT | CATGRDTDTQYF | - | TRBD2 | TRBJ2-3 | TRBV10-3
TGTGCCAGCAGCTTGGCGGGGGGCCTCTCCTACAATGAGCAGTTCTTC | CASSLAGGLSYNEQFF | many | TRBD2 | TRBJ2-1 | TRBV7-9
TGTGCCAGTAGTTCTCGGACAGATTACAATGAGCAGTTCTTC | CASSSRTDYNEQFF | few | - | TRBJ2-1 | TRBV19
TGTGCCAGCAGCCCCCAGGACAGCAAAAACATTCAGTACTTC | CASSPQDSKNIQYF | few | - | TRBJ2-4 | TRBV14
TGTGCCAGCAGCCCCGGTGGGGGGAAAGAGACCCAGTACTTC | CASSPGGGKETQYF | - | - | TRBJ2-5 | TRBV9
TGTGCCAACAGCTTCCTGACAGGCCTGAGCTCCTATAATTCACCCCTCCACTTT | CANSFLTGLSSYNSPLHF | - | - | TRBJ1-6 | TRBV5-4
TGTGCCAGCAGCTTAAATAGCCCCGGGAACGTACTGGATTCCGGGGAGCTGTTTTTT | CASSLNSPGNVLDSGELFF | many | - | TRBJ2-2 | TRBV7-9
TGTGCCAGCAGCTCGGGGGGCGGGTTTCCCTATGGCTACACCTTC | CASSSGGGFPYGYTF | few | - | TRBJ1-2 | TRBV27
TGTGCCAGCAGTTATGGGGTCTCCTTGTTCACCGGGGAGCTGTTTTTT | CASSYGVSLFTGELFF | few | - | TRBJ2-2 | TRBV6-5
TGCGCCAGCAGCTTCGGACAGGGATTTACAGATACGCAGTATTTT | CASSFGQGFTDTQYF | - | TRBD1 | TRBJ2-3 | TRBV5-1
TGTGCCAGCAGTTGGGGGACGGGGCAGGGGGCGCGAGGCTACACCTTC | CASSWGTGQGARGYTF | few | TRBD1 | TRBJ1-2 | TRBV6-5
TGTGCCAGCAGTTACTGGGGGAGTCAGCCCCAGCATTTT | CASSYWGSQPQHF | few | - | TRBJ1-5 | TRBV6-6
TGTGCCAGCAGCCGCTACGGGACAGGGGGCGACGAGCAGTACTTC | CASSRYGTGGDEQYF | many | TRBD1 | TRBJ2-7 | TRBV7-8
TGTGCCAGCAGCTTAACGGGGGGGCGTAATGAGCAGTTCTTC | CASSLTGGRNEQFF | - | TRBD2 | TRBJ2-1 | TRBV7-6
TGTGCCAGCAGTTATATTTTAGGAGAAAATGAGCAGTTCTTC | CASSYILGENEQFF | few | - | TRBJ2-1 | TRBV6-5
TGTGCCAGCAGCTTAGGAGAACCACAAGCTTTCTTT | CASSLGEPQAFF | many | - | TRBJ1-1 | TRBV7-2
TGTGCCAGCAGCCAAGATATGGACCCTATGCGGATGGAGACCCAGTACTTC | CASSQDMDPMRMETQYF | few | - | TRBJ2-5 | TRBV4-2
TGTGCCAGCAGCTTCTTCGAAGACATTCAGTACTTC | CASSFFEDIQYF | many | - | TRBJ2-4 | TRBV7-2
TGCGCCAGCAGCCAAGATGGGCAATATGAGCAGTTCTTC | CASSQDGQYEQFF | - | - | TRBJ2-1 | TRBV4-3
TGTGCCACCAGCAGAGCGACAGGGACTGAGCAGTTCTTC | CATSRATGTEQFF | few | TRBD1 | TRBJ2-1 | TRBV15
TGTGCCAGCAGTTACACCAACCGGGACACTGAGCAGTTCTTC | CASSYTNRDTEQFF | - | - | TRBJ2-1 | TRBV6-2/TRBV6-3
TGTGCCAGCAGCTTAGGGCGGCAGGGCGGCGGCTACACCTTC | CASSLGRQGGGYTF | few | - | TRBJ1-2 | TRBV7-2
TGCAGTGCTAGAGATGTGCGGACAGGGGTCTCTGGGGCCAACGTCCTGACTTTC | CSARDVRTGVSGANVLTF | few | TRBD1 | TRBJ2-6 | TRBV20-1
TGTGCCAGCAGCATGGCAGCCGGGACTCCTGACACTGAAGCTTTCTTT | CASSMAAGTPDTEAFF | - | - | TRBJ1-1 | TRBV9
TGTGCCAGTAGTATAAGTTCAGGGCAGTACACTGAAGCTTTCTTT | CASSISSGQYTEAFF | - | - | TRBJ1-1 | TRBV19
TGTGCCAGCAGTTCCTACAGGAACACTGAAGCTTTCTTT | CASSSYRNTEAFF | many | - | TRBJ1-1 | TRBV7-6
TGTGCCAGCAGCACTAGCGGGGGGGCGGCAGATACGCAGTATTTT | CASSTSGGAADTQYF | many | TRBD2 | TRBJ2-3 | TRBV7-8
TGTGCCAGTAGTATAGCACAGCTGAACACTGAAGCTTTCTTT | CASSIAQLNTEAFF | few | - | TRBJ1-1 | TRBV19
TGTGCCAGCAGCCAGGGGGCGCGTGGCTACACCTTC | CASSQGARGYTF | few | TRBD1 | TRBJ1-2 | TRBV7-9
TGTGCCAGCAGCTTGGGGGACAGGGCTGACCAGCCCCAGCATTTT | CASSLGDRADQPQHF | few | TRBD1 | TRBJ1-5 | TRBV5-5
TGTGCCAGCAGCACCCAGGTCGACGGCTACACCTTC | CASSTQVDGYTF | many | - | TRBJ1-2 | TRBV7-2
TGTGCCAGCAGCTCCCCAGCGGGGTCGGATGAGCAGTTCTTC | CASSSPAGSDEQFF | few | TRBD2 | TRBJ2-1 | TRBV7-9
TGTGCCAGCAGCTCTGGGGGGACAGGGGTTAGCAATCAGCCCCAGCATTTT | CASSSGGTGVSNQPQHF | - | TRBD1 | TRBJ1-5 | TRBV7-9
TGTGCCAGCAGCCAGACTATTCTCTATGGCTACACCTTC | CASSQTILYGYTF | few | - | TRBJ1-2 | TRBV6-1